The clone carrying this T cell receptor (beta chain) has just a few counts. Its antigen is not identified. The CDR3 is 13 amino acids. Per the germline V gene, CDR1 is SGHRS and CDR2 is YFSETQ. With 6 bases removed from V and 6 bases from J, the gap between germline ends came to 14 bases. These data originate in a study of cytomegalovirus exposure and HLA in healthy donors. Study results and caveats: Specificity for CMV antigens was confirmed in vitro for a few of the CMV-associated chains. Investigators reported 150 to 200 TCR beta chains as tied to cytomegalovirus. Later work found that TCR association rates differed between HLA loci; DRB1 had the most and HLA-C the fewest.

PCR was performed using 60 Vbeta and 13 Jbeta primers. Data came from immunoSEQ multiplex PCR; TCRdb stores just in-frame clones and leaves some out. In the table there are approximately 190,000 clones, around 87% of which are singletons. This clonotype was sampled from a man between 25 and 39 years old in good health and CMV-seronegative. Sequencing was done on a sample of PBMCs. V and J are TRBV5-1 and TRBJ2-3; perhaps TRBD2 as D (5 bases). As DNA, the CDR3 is TGCGCCAGCACATACTACCGCGGGGATACGCAGTATTTT. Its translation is CASTYYRGDTQYF. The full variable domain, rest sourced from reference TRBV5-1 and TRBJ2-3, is KAGVTQTPRYLIKTRGQQVTLSCSPISGHRSVSWYQQTPGQGLQFLFEYFSETQRNKGNFPGRFSGRQFSNSRSEMNVSTLELGDSALYLCASTYYRGDTQYFGPGTRLTVL.